This T cell receptor (beta chain) was sequenced in a study of OX40 agonist ivuxolimab in advanced cancers. Whole-study context: Participants averaged approximately 65 years of age (range roughly 23 to 85) and were about 85% male.

V lost 2 bases, J lost 7 bases, and 7 bases stayed unmatched. CDR3 size: 15 residues. Germline CDR1 and CDR2: SGHTA and FQGNSA. Profiling relied on immunoSEQ multiplex PCR, and the TCRdb table lists in-frame clones only, not all of them. The profile covers tens of thousands of clones, with roughly 70% appearing a single time and about a fifth taken by the ten largest. Individuals having autoimmune disease history or systemic immunosuppression were not enrolled. Cycle 7 day 1, cycle 4 day 1, and baseline were the timepoints at which blood was sampled. The rearrangement links TRBV7-2 to TRBJ2-1, with TRBD2 matching over 8 bases. Source: CD4+ or CD8+ T cells sorted from blood, taken in a trial of the OX40 agonist ivuxolimab. This TCR was sampled from an adult with an advanced solid tumor such as melanoma, head and neck, liver or kidney cancer. As DNA, the CDR3 is TGTGCCAGCAGCTTACGGGCGGGGGGACTTAATGAGCAGTTCTTC. It specifies CASSLRAGGLNEQFF.